This T cell receptor beta chain was sequenced for a study of identical twins. Study-level findings and limits: Where out-of-frame alpha sequences were twin-shared, they showed excess low generation probability.

TCRdb passed the 5' RACE reads through MiXCR, listing each CDR3 protein once. The sample gives 400,000 to 500,000 distinct CDR3 sequences, 15% to 20% of which show up once; approximately 12% is in the top ten. Points on this clonotype: The antigen is not known.

Trimming at V came to 0 bases and at J to 4 bases, leaving 1 base not matched to a gene. The CDR3 loop spans 13 amino acids. Germline V gene sequence: CDR1 GTSNPN, CDR2 SVGIG (reference sequence). This TCR derives from a man aged 45-65 years in good health. Material: naive T cells sorted from blood. The chain recombines TRBV30 with TRBJ2-3; 7 bases agree with TRBD2. CDR3 sequence reads: CAWSVRGADTQYF. The CDR3 DNA follows: TGTGCCTGGAGTGTACGGGGGGCAGATACGCAGTATTTT.